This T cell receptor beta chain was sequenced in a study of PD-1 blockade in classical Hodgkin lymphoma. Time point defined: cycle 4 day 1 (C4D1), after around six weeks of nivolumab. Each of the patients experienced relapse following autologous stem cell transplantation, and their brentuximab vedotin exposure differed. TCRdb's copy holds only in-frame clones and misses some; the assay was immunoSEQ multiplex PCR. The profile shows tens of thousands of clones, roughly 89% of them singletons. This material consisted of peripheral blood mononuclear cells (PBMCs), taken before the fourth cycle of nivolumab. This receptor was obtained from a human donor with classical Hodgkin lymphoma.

The CDR3 is CASSQTTMNTEAFF. CDR3 DNA: TGTGCCAGCAGCCAGACGACCATGAACACTGAAGCTTTCTTT. The rearrangement links TRBV5-6 to TRBJ1-1; D ambiguous. The V gene lost 4 bases and the J gene lost 0 bases, with 10 bases spanning the gap. The CDR3 is made up of 14 amino acids. CDR1 and CDR2 (germline): SGHDT, YYEEEE. Full variable domain (rest looked up from reference TRBV5-6 and TRBJ1-1): DAGVTQSPTHLIKTRGQQVTLRCSPKSGHDTVSWYQQALGQGPQFIFQYYEEEERQRGNFPDRFSGHQFPNYSSELNVNALLLGDSALYLCASSQTTMNTEAFFGQGTRLTVV.